The clone carrying this T cell receptor beta chain was seen ten or more times. The antigen is unknown. This sample is part of a study of T-cell memory formation after mild COVID-19. V lost 2 bases and J 3 bases, leaving 11 bases between the germline ends. CDR3 size: 14 residues. Germline CDR1 is SGHRS and CDR2 is YFSETQ. The study, taken as a whole, reports: The authors did not confirm SARS-CoV-2 specificity of second-wave clones peaking day 37.

5'RACE primed at constant segments yielded TCR alpha and TCR beta cDNA libraries bearing sample barcodes and UMIs. Via MiXCR, TCRdb re-called the 5' RACE reads, giving one row per CDR3 protein. The profile shows 250,000 to 300,000 distinct CDR3 sequences, under 8.5% of them singletons. This clonotype was obtained from a man younger than 35 who had mild COVID-19 (a few samples of this study predate the infection). Cell type and time point are not known. Sequenced sample: PBMCs or a T cell subset sorted from them (not recorded which). The chain couples TRBV5-1 to TRBJ1-2, with D hard to call. The DNA for the CDR3 is TGCGCCAGCAGCTTAGACGGTCGGGACTATGGCTACACCTTC. It translates to CASSLDGRDYGYTF.